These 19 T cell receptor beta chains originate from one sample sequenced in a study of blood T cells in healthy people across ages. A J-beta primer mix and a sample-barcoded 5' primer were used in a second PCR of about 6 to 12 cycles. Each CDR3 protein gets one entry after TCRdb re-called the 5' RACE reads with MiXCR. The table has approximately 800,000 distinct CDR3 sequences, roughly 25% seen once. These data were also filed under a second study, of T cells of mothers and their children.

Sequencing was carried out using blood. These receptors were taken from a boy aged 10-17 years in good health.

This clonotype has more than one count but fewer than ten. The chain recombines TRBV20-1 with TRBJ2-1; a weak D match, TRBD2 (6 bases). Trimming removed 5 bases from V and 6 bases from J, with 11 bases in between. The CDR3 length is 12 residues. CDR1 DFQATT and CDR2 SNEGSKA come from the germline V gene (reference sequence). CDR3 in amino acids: CSAETSSNEQFF. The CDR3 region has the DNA TGCAGTGCTGAAACTAGCTCCAATGAGCAGTTCTTC.

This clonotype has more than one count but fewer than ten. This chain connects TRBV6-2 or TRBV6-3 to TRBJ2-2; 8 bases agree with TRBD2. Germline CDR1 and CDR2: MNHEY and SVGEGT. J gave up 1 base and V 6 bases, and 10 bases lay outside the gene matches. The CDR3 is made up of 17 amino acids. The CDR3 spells CASRVPSTSVNTGELFF. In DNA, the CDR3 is TGTGCCAGCAGAGTACCCTCGACTAGCGTGAACACCGGGGAGCTGTTTTTT.

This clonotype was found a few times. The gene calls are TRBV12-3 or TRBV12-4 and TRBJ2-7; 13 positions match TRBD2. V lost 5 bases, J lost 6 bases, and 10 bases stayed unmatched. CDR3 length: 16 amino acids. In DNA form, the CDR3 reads TGTGCCAGCAGTCCCCCCCCAAGACTAGCGGGAGGCGAGCAGTACTTC. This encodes CASSPPPRLAGGEQYF.

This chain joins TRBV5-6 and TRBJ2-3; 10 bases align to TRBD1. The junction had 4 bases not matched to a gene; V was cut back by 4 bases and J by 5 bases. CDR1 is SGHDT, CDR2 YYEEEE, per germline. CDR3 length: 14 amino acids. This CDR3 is CASSVTGGGDTQYF. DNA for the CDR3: TGTGCCAGCAGCGTGACAGGGGGCGGAGATACGCAGTATTTT.

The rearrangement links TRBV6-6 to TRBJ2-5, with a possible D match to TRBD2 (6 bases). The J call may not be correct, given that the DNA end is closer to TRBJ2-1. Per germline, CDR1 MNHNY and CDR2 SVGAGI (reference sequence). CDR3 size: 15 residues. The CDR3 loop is CASTRTGLGGDEQFF. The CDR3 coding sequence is TGTGCCAGCACCAGGACGGGACTCGGAGGTGATGAGCAGTTCTTC.

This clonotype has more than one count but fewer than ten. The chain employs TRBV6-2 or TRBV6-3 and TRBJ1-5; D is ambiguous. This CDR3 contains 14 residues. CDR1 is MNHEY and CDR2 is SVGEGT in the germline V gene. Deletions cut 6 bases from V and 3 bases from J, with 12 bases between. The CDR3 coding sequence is TGTGCCAGCAGCTACGGACCGATCAATCAGCCCCAGCATTTT. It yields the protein CASSYGPINQPQHF.

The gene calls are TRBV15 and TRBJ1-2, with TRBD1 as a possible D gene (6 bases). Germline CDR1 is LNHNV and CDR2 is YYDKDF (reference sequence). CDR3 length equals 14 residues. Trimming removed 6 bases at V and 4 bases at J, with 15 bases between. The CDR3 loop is CATSVETGPYGYTF. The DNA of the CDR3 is TGTGCCACCAGTGTGGAGACAGGCCCCTATGGCTACACCTTC.

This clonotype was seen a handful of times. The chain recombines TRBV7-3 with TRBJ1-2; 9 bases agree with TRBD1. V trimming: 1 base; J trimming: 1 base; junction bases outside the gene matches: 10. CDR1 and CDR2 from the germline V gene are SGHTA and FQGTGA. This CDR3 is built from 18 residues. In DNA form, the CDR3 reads TGTGCCAGCAGCTTAAACCCCGGACAGGGGACACATAACTATGGCTACACCTTC. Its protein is CASSLNPGQGTHNYGYTF.

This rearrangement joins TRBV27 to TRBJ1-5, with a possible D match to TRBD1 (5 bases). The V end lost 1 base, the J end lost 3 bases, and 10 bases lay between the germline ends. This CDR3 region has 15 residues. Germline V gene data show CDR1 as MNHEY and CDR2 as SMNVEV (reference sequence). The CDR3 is CASSLYSGLNQPQHF. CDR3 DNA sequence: TGTGCCAGCAGTTTATACTCAGGGCTCAATCAGCCCCAGCATTTT.

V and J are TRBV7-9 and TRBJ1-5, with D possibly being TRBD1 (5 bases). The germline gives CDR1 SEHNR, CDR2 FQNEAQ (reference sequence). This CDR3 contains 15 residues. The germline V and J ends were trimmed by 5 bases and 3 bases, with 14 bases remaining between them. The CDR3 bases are TGTGCCAGCAGCCCAGGCCCGGGGCCCAATCAGCCCCAGCATTTT. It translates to CASSPGPGPNQPQHF.

In DNA, the CDR3 is TGCAGTGCTATGCTCACTCAAGAGACCCAGTACTTC. Translation gives CSAMLTQETQYF. The gene calls are TRBV20-1 and TRBJ2-7; D uncertain. TRBJ2-5 matches the DNA end more closely, so the J call is doubtful. The CDR3 has 12 residues. CDR1 and CDR2 (germline): DFQATT, SNEGSKA (reference sequence).

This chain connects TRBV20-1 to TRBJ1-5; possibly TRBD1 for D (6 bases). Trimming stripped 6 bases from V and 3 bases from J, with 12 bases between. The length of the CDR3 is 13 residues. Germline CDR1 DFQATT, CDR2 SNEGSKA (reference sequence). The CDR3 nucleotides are TGCAGTGCGAGGGGGAGGCCCAATCAGCCCCAGCATTTT. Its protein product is CSARGRPNQPQHF.

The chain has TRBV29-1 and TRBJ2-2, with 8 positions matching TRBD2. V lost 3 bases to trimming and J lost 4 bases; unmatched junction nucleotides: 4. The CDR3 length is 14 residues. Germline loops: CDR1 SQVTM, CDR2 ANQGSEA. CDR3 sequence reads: CSVEWRGVTGELFF. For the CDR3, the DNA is TGCAGCGTTGAGTGGCGGGGGGTCACCGGGGAGCTGTTTTTT.

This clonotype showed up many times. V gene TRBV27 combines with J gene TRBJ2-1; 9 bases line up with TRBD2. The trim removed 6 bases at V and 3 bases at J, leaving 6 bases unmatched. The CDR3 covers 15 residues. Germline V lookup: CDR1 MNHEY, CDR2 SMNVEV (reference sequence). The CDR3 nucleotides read TGTGCCAGCAGCTTAGAAGCGGGGGGCTACAATGAGCAGTTCTTC. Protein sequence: CASSLEAGGYNEQFF.

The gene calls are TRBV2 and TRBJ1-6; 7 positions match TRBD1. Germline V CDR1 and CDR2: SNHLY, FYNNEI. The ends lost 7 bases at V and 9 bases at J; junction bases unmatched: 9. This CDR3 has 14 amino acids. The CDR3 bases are TGTGCCAGCACAAAGACAGGGCTGGGTTCACCCCTCCACTTT. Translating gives CASTKTGLGSPLHF. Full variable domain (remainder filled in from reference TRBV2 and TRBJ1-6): EPEVTQTPSHQVTQMGQEVILRCVPISNHLYFYWYRQILGQKVEFLVSFYNNEISEKSEIFDDQFSVERPDGSNFTLKIRSTKLEDSAMYFCASTKTGLGSPLHFGNGTRLTVT.

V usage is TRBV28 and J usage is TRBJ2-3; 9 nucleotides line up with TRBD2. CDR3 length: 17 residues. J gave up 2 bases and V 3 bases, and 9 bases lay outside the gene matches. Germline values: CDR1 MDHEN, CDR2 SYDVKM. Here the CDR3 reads CASSFRMTSGDTDTQYF. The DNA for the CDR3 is TGTGCCAGCAGTTTTCGCATGACTAGCGGAGACACAGATACGCAGTATTTT.

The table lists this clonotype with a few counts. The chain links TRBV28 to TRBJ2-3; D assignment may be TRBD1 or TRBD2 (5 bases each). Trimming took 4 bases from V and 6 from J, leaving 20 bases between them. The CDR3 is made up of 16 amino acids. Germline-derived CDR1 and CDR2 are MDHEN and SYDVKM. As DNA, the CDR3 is TGTGCCAGCAGTTCCTCAGATTGGTCTGGGGACGATACGCAGTATTTT. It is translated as CASSSSDWSGDDTQYF.

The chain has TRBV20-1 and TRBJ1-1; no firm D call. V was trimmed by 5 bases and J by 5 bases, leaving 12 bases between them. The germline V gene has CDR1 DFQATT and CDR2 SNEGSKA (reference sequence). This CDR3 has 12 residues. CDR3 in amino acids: CSAAGKRTEAFF. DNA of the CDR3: TGCAGTGCTGCCGGAAAGCGAACTGAAGCTTTCTTT.

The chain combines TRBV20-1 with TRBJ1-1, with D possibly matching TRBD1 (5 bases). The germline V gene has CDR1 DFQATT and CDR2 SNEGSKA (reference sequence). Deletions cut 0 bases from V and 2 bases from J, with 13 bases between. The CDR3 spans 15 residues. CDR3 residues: CSARDLGGVNTEAFF. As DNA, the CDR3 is TGCAGTGCTAGAGATCTGGGGGGAGTCAACACTGAAGCTTTCTTT.